The subject of this entry is one T cell receptor beta chain. What it recognizes is unknown. The data were taken from a study of Ad26.COV2.S vaccination and SARS-CoV-2 variants. Background on the study: Ad26.COV2.S given intramuscularly, once or twice 56 days apart. Points from the study as a whole: Post-vaccination spike-specific CD8+ and CD4+ T cell responses reportedly had substantial breadth. Measures of TCR breadth and depth may have fallen short of total T cell responses.

This table comes from immunoSEQ multiplex PCR, and its TCRdb copy is limited to in-frame clones, with some not included. Among hundreds of thousands of clones listed, 80% to 90% were seen once. As to treatment: about 20 received Ad26.COV2.S at low or high dose, single or two shots; a few received placebo; per-sample allocation not given. The samples were gathered on day 63 after the first injection of vaccine or placebo. The sequence derives from a person aged 18 to 59 who received the Ad26.COV2.S COVID-19 vaccine or a placebo. Sample: peripheral blood, taken in a trial of Ad26.COV2.S vaccine versus placebo.

This chain's CDR3 is CASSVASNQGLIYGYTF. The CDR3 DNA is TGTGCCAGCAGCGTAGCGTCTAATCAGGGGTTGATCTATGGCTACACCTTC. The V and J genes are TRBV9 and TRBJ1-2; tentatively, D is TRBD1 (6 bases). The CDR3 covers 17 residues. CDR1 is SGDLS, CDR2 YYNGEE, per germline. The V end lost 0 bases, the J end lost 4 bases, and 19 bases lay between the germline ends.